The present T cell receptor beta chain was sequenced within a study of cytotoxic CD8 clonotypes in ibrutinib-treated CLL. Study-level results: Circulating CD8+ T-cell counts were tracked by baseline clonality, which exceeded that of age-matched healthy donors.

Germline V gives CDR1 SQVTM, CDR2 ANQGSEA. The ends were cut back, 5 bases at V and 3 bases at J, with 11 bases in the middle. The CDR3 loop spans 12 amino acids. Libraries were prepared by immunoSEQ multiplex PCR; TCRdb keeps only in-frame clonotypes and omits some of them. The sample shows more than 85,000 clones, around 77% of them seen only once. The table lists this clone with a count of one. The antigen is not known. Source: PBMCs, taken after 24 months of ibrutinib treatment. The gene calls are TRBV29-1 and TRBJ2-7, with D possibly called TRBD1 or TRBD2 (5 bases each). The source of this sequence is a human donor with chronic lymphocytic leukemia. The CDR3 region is CSVWRQGYEQYF. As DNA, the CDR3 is TGCAGCGTTTGGAGGCAGGGCTACGAGCAGTACTTC.